This TCR beta chain was captured by sequencing in a study of blood T cell repertoires in COVID-19. Background on the study: Both acute and convalescent COVID-19 samples were obtained from the United States, Italy and Spain.

Seattle patient enrollment occurred during active infection, with longitudinal follow-up thereafter. Data came from immunoSEQ multiplex PCR; TCRdb stores just in-frame clones and leaves some out. The top ten hold around a tenth of the sample, which has about 12,000 clones, 72% seen once. V dropped 1 base and J dropped 1; count of bases not matched to a gene: 3. This CDR3 comprises 15 residues. Per the germline V gene, CDR1 is LGHDT and CDR2 is YNNKEL (reference sequence). Specimen: peripheral blood. The TCR sequence derives from a man in his fifties or sixties with COVID-19, enrolled during active disease. This sequence joins TRBV3-1 (or the pseudogene TRBV3-2) and TRBJ1-1; TRBD1 matches 7 bases. CDR3 in amino acids: CASSQAGQTNTEAFF. The CDR3 nucleotides are TGTGCCAGCAGCCAAGCGGGACAGACGAACACTGAAGCTTTCTTT.